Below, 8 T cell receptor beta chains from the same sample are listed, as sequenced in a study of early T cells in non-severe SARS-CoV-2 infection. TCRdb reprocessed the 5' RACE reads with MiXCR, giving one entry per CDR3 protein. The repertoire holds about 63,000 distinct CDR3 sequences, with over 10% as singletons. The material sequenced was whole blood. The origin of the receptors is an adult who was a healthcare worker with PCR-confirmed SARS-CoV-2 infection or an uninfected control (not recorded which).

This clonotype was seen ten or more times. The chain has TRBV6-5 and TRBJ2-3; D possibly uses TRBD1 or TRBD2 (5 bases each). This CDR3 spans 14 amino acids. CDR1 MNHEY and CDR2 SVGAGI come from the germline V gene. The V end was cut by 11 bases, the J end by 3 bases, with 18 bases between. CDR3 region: CASGAERTTDTQYF. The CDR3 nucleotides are TGTGCCTCCGGGGCGGAACGAACAACAGATACGCAGTATTTT.

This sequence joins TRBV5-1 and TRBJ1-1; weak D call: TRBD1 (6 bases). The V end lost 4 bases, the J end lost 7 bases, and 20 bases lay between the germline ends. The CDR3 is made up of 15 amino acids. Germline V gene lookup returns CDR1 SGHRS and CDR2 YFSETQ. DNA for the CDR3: TGCGCCAGCAGCCCCCCTGTGTATGGGGGCGGTGAAGCTTTCTTT. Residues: CASSPPVYGGGEAFF.

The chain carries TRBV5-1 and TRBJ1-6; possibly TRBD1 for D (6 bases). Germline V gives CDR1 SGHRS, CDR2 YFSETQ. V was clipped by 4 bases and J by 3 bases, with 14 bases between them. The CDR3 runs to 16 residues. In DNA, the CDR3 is TGCGCCAGCAGCCGGAGGGGGGCAAGCTATAATTCACCCCTCCACTTT. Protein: CASSRRGASYNSPLHF.

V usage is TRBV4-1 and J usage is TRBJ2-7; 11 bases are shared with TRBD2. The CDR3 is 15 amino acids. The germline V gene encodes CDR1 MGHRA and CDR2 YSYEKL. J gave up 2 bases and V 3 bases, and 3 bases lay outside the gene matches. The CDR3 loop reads CASSQLAGGPYEQYF. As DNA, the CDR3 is TGCGCCAGCAGCCAGCTAGCGGGGGGTCCCTACGAGCAGTACTTC.

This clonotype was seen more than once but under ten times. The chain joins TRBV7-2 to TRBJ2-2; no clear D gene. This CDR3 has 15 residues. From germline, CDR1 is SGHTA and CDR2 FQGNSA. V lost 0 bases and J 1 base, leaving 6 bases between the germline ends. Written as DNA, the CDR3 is TGTGCCAGCAGCTTAGCGCGACAGAACACCGGGGAGCTGTTTTTT. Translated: CASSLARQNTGELFF.

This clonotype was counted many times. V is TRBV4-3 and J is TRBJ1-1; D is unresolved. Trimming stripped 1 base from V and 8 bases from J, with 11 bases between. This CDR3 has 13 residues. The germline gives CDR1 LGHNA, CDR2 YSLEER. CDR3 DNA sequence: TGCGCCAGCAGCCAAGTTCAAATAGGGGAAGCTTTCTTT. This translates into CASSQVQIGEAFF.

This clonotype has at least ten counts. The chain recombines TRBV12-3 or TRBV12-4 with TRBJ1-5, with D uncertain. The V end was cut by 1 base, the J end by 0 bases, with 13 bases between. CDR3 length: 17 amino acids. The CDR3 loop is CASSLEFGQRSNQPQHF. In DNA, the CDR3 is TGTGCCAGCAGTTTAGAGTTTGGCCAACGTAGCAATCAGCCCCAGCATTTT.

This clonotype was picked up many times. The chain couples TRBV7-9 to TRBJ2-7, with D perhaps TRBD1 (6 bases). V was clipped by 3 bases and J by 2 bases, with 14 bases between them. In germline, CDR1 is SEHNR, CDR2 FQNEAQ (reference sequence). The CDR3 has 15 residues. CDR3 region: CASSFSGDGTYEQYF. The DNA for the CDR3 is TGTGCCAGCAGCTTCTCAGGGGACGGCACCTACGAGCAGTACTTC.